The clone carrying this T cell receptor beta chain was seen many times. The data derive from a study of early T cells in non-severe SARS-CoV-2 infection. The overall study: Sequenced bulk RNA came from whole blood that was unsorted, and chains were unpaired.

A single record per CDR3 protein comes from TCRdb applying MiXCR to the 5' RACE reads. The table has 35,000 to 45,000 distinct CDR3 sequences, around 6.3% seen once. Trimming shortened V by 4 bases and J by 6 bases, and 13 bases separated the two germline ends. The CDR3 loop spans 13 amino acids. Looked up from germline, CDR1 is GTSNPN and CDR2 is SVGIG (reference sequence). The rearrangement links TRBV30 to TRBJ1-5; D unclear. This sequence originates from an adult who was a healthcare worker with PCR-confirmed SARS-CoV-2 infection or an uninfected control (not recorded which). The sequencing used whole blood, collected at baseline. The CDR3 loop is CAWTRDLGQPQHF. The CDR3 nucleotides read TGTGCCTGGACTAGGGATTTGGGTCAGCCCCAGCATTTT. Full variable domain (rest looked up from reference TRBV30 and TRBJ1-5): SQTIHQWPATLVQPVGSPLSLECTVEGTSNPNLYWYRQAAGRGLQLLFYSVGIGQISSEVPQNLSASRPQDRQFILSSKKLLLSDSGFYLCAWTRDLGQPQHFGDGTRLSIL.